This TCR beta chain stems from a study of patients and donors after allogeneic stem cell transplantation. TCRdb re-analysed the RT-PCR reads in MiXCR, keeping a single row per CDR3 protein. This sample yields approximately 200,000 distinct CDR3 sequences, of which 41% are seen a single time; approximately 30% belongs to the top ten. This clonotype has more than one count but fewer than ten. V lost 7 bases and J 6 bases, leaving 11 bases between the germline ends. The CDR3 consists of 12 residues. The germline V gene has CDR1 SGHRS and CDR2 YFSETQ. This TCR came from a human donor who was either an allogeneic HSCT recipient or a stem cell or donor lymphocyte infusion donor (not recorded which). It is not recorded whose cells these are; they may come from a transplant donor. V and J are TRBV5-1 and TRBJ2-1; the D gene is possibly TRBD2 (5 bases). The sequenced sample consisted of blood, either unsorted or a sorted T cell fraction (not recorded which). DNA of the CDR3: TGCGCCAGCGCTGCTAGCCTCAATGAGCAGTTCTTC. It translates to CASAASLNEQFF. The entire variable domain, with the rest obtained from reference TRBV5-1 and TRBJ2-1, is as follows: KAGVTQTPRYLIKTRGQQVTLSCSPISGHRSVSWYQQTPGQGLQFLFEYFSETQRNKGNFPGRFSGRQFSNSRSEMNVSTLELGDSALYLCASAASLNEQFFGPGTRLTVL.